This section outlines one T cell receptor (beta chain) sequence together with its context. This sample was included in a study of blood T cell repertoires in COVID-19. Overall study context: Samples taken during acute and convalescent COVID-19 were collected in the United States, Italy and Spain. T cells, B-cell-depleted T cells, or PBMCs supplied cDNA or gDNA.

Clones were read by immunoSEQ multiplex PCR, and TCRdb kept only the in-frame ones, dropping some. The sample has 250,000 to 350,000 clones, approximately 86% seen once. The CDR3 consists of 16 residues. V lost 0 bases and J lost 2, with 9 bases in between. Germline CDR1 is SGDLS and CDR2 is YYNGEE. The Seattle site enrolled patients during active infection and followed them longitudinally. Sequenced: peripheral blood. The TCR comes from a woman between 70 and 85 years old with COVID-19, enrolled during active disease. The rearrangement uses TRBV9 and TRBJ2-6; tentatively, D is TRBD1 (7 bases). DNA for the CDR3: TGTGCCAGCAGCGTAGCAGGGGGGACTGGGGCCAACGTCCTGACTTTC. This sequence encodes CASSVAGGTGANVLTF.